This T cell receptor beta chain was identified during a study of T cell responses to AZD1222 COVID-19 vaccine. V was clipped by 0 bases and J by 7 bases, with 12 bases between them. The CDR3 is made up of 14 amino acids. Germline values: CDR1 MGHDK, CDR2 SYGVNS. Study results and caveats: After two AZD1222 doses, spike-specific TCR breadth and depth rose versus day 0. Among spike-specific TCRs, nearly half reportedly target unmutated variant regions.

On this clone: No antigen is known for it.

The table came from immunoSEQ multiplex PCR; TCRdb's copy has only in-frame clones and leaves some out. The sample holds 180,000 or so clones; over 90% are singletons and the top ten take roughly 2%. The sequencing here drew on peripheral blood, taken 28 days after the second AZD1222 dose. This TCR was recovered from an adult who received the AZD1222 COVID-19 vaccine. This chain uses TRBV25-1 with TRBJ1-2, with TRBD1 as a possible D gene (6 bases). This chain's CDR3 is CASSEYRRGGGYTF. Here the CDR3 DNA reads TGTGCCAGCAGTGAATACCGCAGGGGTGGTGGCTACACCTTC.